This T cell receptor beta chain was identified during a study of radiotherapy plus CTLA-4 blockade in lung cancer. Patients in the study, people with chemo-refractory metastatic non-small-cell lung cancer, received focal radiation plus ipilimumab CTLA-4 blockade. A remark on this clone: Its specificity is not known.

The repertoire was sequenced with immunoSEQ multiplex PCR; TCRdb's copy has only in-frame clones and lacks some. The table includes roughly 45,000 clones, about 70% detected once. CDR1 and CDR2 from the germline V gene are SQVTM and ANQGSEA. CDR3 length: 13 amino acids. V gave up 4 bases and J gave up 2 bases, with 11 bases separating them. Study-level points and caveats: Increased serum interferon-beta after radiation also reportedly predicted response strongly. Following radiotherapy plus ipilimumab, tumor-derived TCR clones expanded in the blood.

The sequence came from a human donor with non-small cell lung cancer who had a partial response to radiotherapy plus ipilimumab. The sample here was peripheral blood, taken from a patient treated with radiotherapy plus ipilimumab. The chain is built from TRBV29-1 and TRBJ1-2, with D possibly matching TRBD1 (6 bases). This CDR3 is CSVVHQGNYGYTF. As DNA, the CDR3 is TGCAGCGTTGTCCATCAGGGGAACTATGGCTACACCTTC.